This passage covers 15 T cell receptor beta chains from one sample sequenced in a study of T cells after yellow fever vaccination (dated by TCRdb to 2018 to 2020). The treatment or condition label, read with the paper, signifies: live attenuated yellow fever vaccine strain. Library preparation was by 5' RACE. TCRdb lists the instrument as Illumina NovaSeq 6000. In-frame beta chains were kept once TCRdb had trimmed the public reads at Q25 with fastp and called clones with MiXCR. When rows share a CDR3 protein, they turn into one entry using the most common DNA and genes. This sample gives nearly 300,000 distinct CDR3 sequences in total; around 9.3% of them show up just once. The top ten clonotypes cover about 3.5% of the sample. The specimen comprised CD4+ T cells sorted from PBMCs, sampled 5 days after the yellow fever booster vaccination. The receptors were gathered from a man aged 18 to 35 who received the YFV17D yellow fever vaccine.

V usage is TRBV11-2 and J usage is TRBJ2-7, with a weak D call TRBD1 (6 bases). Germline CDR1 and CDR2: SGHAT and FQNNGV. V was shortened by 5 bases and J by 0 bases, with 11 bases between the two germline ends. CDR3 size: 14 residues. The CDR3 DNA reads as TGTGCCAGCAGCCCACCGGGACACTCCTACGAGCAGTACTTC. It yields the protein CASSPPGHSYEQYF.

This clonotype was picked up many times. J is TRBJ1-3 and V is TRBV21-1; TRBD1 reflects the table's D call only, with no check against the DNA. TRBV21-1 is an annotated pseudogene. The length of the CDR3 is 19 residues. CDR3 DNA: TGTGCCAGCAGCCCACCGGTCGACAAGGGTAGCGCCTGTGTAAACACCATATATTTT. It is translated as CASSPPVDKGSACVNTIYF.

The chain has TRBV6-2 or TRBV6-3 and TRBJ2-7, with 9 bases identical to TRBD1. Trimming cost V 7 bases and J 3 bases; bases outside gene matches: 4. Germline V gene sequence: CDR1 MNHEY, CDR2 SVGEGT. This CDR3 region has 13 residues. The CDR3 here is CASMGTGFYEQYV. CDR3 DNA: TGTGCCAGCATGGGGACAGGGTTCTACGAGCAGTACGTC.

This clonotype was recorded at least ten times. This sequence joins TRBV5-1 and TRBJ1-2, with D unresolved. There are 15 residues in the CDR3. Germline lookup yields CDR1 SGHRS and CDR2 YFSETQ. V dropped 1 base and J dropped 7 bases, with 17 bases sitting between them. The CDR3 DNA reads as TGCGCCAGCAGCTTGAGGTGGTCGGCCACCGGTGGCTACACCTTC. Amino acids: CASSLRWSATGGYTF.

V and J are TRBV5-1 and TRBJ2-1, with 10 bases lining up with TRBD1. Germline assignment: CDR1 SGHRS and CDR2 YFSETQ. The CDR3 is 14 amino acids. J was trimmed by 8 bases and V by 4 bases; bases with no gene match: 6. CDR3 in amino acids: CASSAGQGLHEQFF. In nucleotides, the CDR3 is TGCGCCAGCAGCGCGGGACAGGGGTTGCATGAGCAGTTCTTC. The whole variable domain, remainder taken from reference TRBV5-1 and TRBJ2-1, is KAGVTQTPRYLIKTRGQQVTLSCSPISGHRSVSWYQQTPGQGLQFLFEYFSETQRNKGNFPGRFSGRQFSNSRSEMNVSTLELGDSALYLCASSAGQGLHEQFFGPGTRLTVL.

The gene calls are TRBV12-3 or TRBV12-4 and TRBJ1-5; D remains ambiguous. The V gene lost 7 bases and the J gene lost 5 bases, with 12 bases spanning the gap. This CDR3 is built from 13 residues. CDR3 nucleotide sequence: TGTGCCAGCACCTTCGACCTCTATCAGCCCCAGCATTTT. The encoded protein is CASTFDLYQPQHF.

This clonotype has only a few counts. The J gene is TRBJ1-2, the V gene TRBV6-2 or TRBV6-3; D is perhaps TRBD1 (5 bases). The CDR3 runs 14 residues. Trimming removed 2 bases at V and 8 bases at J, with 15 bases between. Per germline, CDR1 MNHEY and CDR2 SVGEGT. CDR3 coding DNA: TGTGCCAGCAGTTACAGTCGCAGGGACGGCGGCTACACCTTC. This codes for CASSYSRRDGGYTF.

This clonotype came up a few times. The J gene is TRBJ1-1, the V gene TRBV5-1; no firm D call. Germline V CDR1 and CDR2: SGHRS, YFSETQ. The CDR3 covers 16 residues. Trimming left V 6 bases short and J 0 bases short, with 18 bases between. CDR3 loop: CASTAGPDEMNTEAFF. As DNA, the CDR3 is TGCGCCAGCACCGCCGGACCCGATGAAATGAACACTGAAGCTTTCTTT.

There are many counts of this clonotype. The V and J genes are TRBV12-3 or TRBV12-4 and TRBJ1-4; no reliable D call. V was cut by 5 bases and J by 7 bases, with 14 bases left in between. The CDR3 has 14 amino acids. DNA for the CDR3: TGTGCCAGCAGTCGCCGGCAGGCAGGTGAAAAACTGTTTTTT. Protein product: CASSRRQAGEKLFF.

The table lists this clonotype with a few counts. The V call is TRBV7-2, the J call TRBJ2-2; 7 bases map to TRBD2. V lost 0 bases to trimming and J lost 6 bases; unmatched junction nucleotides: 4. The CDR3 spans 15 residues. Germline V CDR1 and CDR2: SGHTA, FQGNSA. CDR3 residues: CASSLAGGSPGELFF. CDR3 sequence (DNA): TGTGCCAGCAGCTTAGCCGGGGGGTCCCCCGGGGAGCTGTTTTTT. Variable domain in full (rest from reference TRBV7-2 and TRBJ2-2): GAGVSQSPSNKVTEKGKDVELRCDPISGHTALYWYRQSLGQGLEFLIYFQGNSAPDKSGLPSDRFSAERTGGSVSTLTIQRTQQEDSAVYLCASSLAGGSPGELFFGEGSRLTVL.

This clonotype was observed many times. DNA of the CDR3: TGTGCCACCAGTGCCTGGCAGCGGGGAGCAGATACGCAGTATTTT. This codes for CATSAWQRGADTQYF. The chain uses TRBV24-1 and TRBJ2-3; 7 bases align to TRBD2. The CDR3 sequence is 15 residues long. V trimming: 5 bases; J trimming: 4 bases; junction bases outside the gene matches: 8. CDR1 and CDR2 (germline): KGHDR, SFDVKD.

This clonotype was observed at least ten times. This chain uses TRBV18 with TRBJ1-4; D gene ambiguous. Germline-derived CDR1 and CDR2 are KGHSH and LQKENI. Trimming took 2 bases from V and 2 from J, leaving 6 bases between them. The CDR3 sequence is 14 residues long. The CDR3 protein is CASSPVGTNEKLFF. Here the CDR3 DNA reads TGTGCCAGCTCACCAGTGGGGACTAATGAAAAACTGTTTTTT.

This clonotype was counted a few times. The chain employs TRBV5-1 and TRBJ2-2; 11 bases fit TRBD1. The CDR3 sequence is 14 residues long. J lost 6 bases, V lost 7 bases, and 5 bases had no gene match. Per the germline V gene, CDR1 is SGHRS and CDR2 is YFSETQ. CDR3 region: CASGEGQGAGELFF. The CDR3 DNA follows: TGCGCCAGCGGAGAGGGACAGGGGGCCGGGGAGCTGTTTTTT.

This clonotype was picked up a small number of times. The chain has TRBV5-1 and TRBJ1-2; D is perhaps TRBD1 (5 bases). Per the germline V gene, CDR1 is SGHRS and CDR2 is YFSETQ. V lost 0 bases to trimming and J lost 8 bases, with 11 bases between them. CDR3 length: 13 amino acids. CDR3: CASSLEWGGGYTF. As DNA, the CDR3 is TGCGCCAGCAGCTTGGAGTGGGGGGGAGGCTACACCTTC.

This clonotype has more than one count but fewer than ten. The CDR3 coding sequence is TGCGCCAGCAGCCCGGGGGTTTCGTGGGGCCTCACCGGAGAGACCCAGTACTTC. Translated, it gives CASSPGVSWGLTGETQYF. The rearrangement links TRBV5-1 to TRBJ2-5, with D possibly being TRBD2 (6 bases). Looked up from germline, CDR1 is SGHRS and CDR2 is YFSETQ. The CDR3 covers 18 residues. Deletions cut 4 bases from V and 4 bases from J, with 26 bases between.